This T cell receptor (beta chain) emerged from a study of immune characterization of retroperitoneal liposarcoma. In this sample, this clonotype turned up many times. Each CDR3 protein gets one entry after TCRdb re-called the PCR reads with MiXCR. The sample has around 10,000 distinct CDR3 sequences; over 20% are singletons. The CDR3 covers 13 residues. Germline loops: CDR1 MNHNY, CDR2 SVGAGI (reference sequence). The sample comprised blood. The chain is built from TRBV6-6 and TRBJ2-1; 7 bases are a match to TRBD1. The tail of the sequence fits TRBJ2-7 better, so the J call may be wrong. This receptor was identified in a female donor with retroperitoneal liposarcoma. Here the CDR3 DNA reads TGTGCCAGCAGTTACGGGACAGAGCGCGAGCAGTACTTC. Protein product: CASSYGTEREQYF.